The 18 T cell receptor beta chains below come from one sample, sequenced in a study of T-cell memory formation after mild COVID-19 (dated by TCRdb to 2020 to 2022). Library prep was done by 5' RACE. Data came from an Illumina NovaSeq 6000. TCRdb cleaned the public reads at Q25 with fastp, built clones with MiXCR and kept in-frame beta chains. Records with the same CDR3 protein are collapsed into one entry carrying the most frequent genes and DNA. This sample lists 350,000 to 500,000 distinct CDR3 sequences; over 15% were detected once. The ten biggest clones cover about 8.8% of the sample. Sample: PBMCs or a T cell subset sorted from them (not recorded which). These receptors originate from an adult woman who had mild COVID-19 (a few samples of this study predate the infection). The sample titles of this study are shuffled in the database, so cell type and time point are left out; the donor was told from shared clones.

The chain joins TRBV27 to TRBJ2-7, with D possibly TRBD1 on 6 matching bases. The CDR3 runs to 13 residues. CDR1 and CDR2 (germline): MNHEY, SMNVEV (reference sequence). Trimming removed 2 bases from V and 7 bases from J, with 12 bases in between. The CDR3 DNA follows: TGTGCCAGCAGTTTAACGACAGGATTGGAGCAGTACTTC. This codes for CASSLTTGLEQYF.

The V call is TRBV7-3, the J call TRBJ2-2; 12 nucleotides match TRBD2. The CDR3 sequence is 16 residues long. Germline CDR1 reads SGHTA; CDR2 reads FQGTGA. Trimming removed 5 bases from V and 6 bases from J; junction bases left unmatched: 7. CDR3 loop: CASSPWTSGTSGELFF. DNA of the CDR3: TGTGCCAGCAGCCCCTGGACTAGCGGGACGTCCGGGGAGCTGTTTTTT.

Ten or more counts support this clonotype. This chain uses TRBV12-3 or TRBV12-4 with TRBJ1-1, with TRBD1 as a possible D gene (5 bases). CDR3 length: 14 amino acids. The germline V and J ends were trimmed by 6 bases and 4 bases, with 15 bases remaining between them. The CDR3 DNA follows: TGTGCCAGCAGCTTGACGGGGGGTGGCACTGAAGCTTTCTTT. This translates into CASSLTGGGTEAFF.

This clonotype was seen only a few times. The chain joins TRBV12-3 or TRBV12-4 to TRBJ1-1, with D perhaps matching TRBD1 (5 bases). Trimming took off 5 bases at V and 4 bases at J, with 23 bases between the two ends. CDR3 length: 17 residues. CDR3 coding DNA: TGTGCCAGCAGTCCGCGTTCGGGGCGCTTTCGGGGCACTGAAGCTTTCTTT. Its translation: CASSPRSGRFRGTEAFF.

This clonotype was found many times. Written as DNA, the CDR3 is TGTGCCAGCAGCTGGACAGAAGAGACCCAGTACTTC. It codes for CASSWTEETQYF. The chain links TRBV5-6 to TRBJ2-5, with a weak D call TRBD1 (6 bases). The germline V and J ends were trimmed by 3 bases and 3 bases, with 6 bases remaining between them. The CDR3 is 12 amino acids. CDR1 is SGHDT, CDR2 YYEEEE, per germline.

This clonotype was counted between two and nine times. The CDR3 reads CASSPGRTYQETQYF. The DNA for the CDR3 is TGTGCCAGCAGCCCCGGGAGGACGTACCAAGAGACCCAGTACTTC. The chain is built from TRBV7-7 and TRBJ2-5, with 7 bases matching TRBD2. This CDR3 contains 15 residues. The J segment lost 0 bases and the V segment lost 5 bases, leaving 6 bases of the junction unmatched. Looked up from germline, CDR1 is SSHAT and CDR2 is FNYEAQ (reference sequence).

The V and J genes are TRBV18 and TRBJ1-1; possibly TRBD1 for D (5 bases). The CDR3 consists of 15 residues. V lost 1 base and J 4 bases, leaving 13 bases between the germline ends. Per the germline V gene, CDR1 is KGHSH and CDR2 is LQKENI. The CDR3 DNA follows: TGTGCCAGCTCACCACTGGGGGGGTTAGGCACTGAAGCTTTCTTT. Encoded protein: CASSPLGGLGTEAFF.

V is TRBV7-9 and J is TRBJ1-2; D unclear. V lost 3 bases to trimming and J lost 5 bases, with 7 bases between them. The germline V gene encodes CDR1 SEHNR and CDR2 FQNEAQ (reference sequence). This CDR3 contains 12 residues. CDR3 protein: CASSLERYGYTF. The CDR3 coding sequence is TGTGCCAGCAGCTTGGAGAGATATGGCTACACCTTC.

The genes are TRBV29-1 and TRBJ2-3, with 10 bases that match TRBD2. J lost 5 bases, V lost 7 bases, and 6 bases had no gene match. The CDR3 consists of 13 residues. Per germline, CDR1 SQVTM and CDR2 ANQGSEA. In DNA, the CDR3 is TGCAGCGGCATAGCGGGAGGAAGAGATACGCAGTATTTT. It translates to CSGIAGGRDTQYF.

In this sample, this clonotype turned up a few times. The V gene is TRBV6-5, the J gene TRBJ2-2; TRBD1 agrees at 9 bases. The germline gives CDR1 MNHEY, CDR2 SVGAGI. The CDR3 is 16 amino acids. The trim removed 5 bases at V and 5 bases at J, leaving 9 bases unmatched. The CDR3: CASSPYRGRGTGELFF. The CDR3 coding sequence is TGTGCCAGCAGTCCATACAGGGGGCGCGGTACCGGGGAGCTGTTTTTT.

There are a few counts of this clonotype. The genes are TRBV20-1 and TRBJ2-1; 7 bases fit TRBD2. This CDR3 has 14 residues. The germline V gene has CDR1 DFQATT and CDR2 SNEGSKA (reference sequence). V shed 0 bases, J shed 7 bases, and the junction held 6 bases outside the gene matches. The CDR3 DNA reads as TGCAGTGCTAGAGATGCGGGAGTCGGGAATGAGCAGTTCTTC. It codes for CSARDAGVGNEQFF.

V is TRBV11-2 and J is TRBJ2-7; unclear D gene. The germline V gene encodes CDR1 SGHAT and CDR2 FQNNGV. Trimming left V 0 bases short and J 0 bases short, with 9 bases between. The CDR3 has 15 amino acids. The CDR3 nucleotides are TGTGCCAGCAGCTTAGAATCACAGCACTCCTACGAGCAGTACTTC. Translation gives CASSLESQHSYEQYF.

In this sample, this clonotype turned up a few times. CDR3 DNA: TGTGCCAGCAGCTTAGAGCGGGGGGCTTACAATGAGCAGTTCTTC. Translating it yields CASSLERGAYNEQFF. The chain joins TRBV11-2 to TRBJ2-1; TRBD2 agrees at 8 bases. Germline V gene lookup returns CDR1 SGHAT and CDR2 FQNNGV. The CDR3 extends over 15 amino acids. The V gene end was trimmed by 0 bases and the J gene end by 4 bases; junction bases not matched to a gene: 2. The full variable domain, with the rest looked up from reference TRBV11-2 and TRBJ2-1, is EAGVAQSPRYKIIEKRQSVAFWCNPISGHATLYWYQQILGQGPKLLIQFQNNGVVDDSQLPKDRFSAERLKGVDSTLKIQPAKLEDSAVYLCASSLERGAYNEQFFGPGTRLTVL.

The CDR3 nucleotides are TGTGCCAGCAGCCAAGAGCCACAGGGGGCCACTGAAGCTTTCTTT. Protein sequence: CASSQEPQGATEAFF. The chain employs TRBV4-2 and TRBJ1-1; 9 nucleotides align to TRBD1. The CDR3 runs 15 residues. Unmatched junction bases numbered 3, after V lost 0 bases and J lost 4 bases. Germline V gene sequence: CDR1 LGHNA, CDR2 YNFKEQ.

This chain connects TRBV7-9 to TRBJ2-7; D remains unclear. Trimming took off 5 bases at V and 2 bases at J, with 7 bases between the two ends. This CDR3 has 12 amino acids. The germline gives CDR1 SEHNR, CDR2 FQNEAQ (reference sequence). CDR3 residues: CASSTKTYEQYF. The CDR3 region has the DNA TGTGCCAGCAGCACCAAAACCTACGAGCAGTACTTC.

This chain links TRBV7-3 with TRBJ2-2; 11 bases map to TRBD2. CDR1 and CDR2 from the germline V gene are SGHTA and FQGTGA. Losses at the gene ends were 1 base for V and 5 bases for J; bases not matched to a gene: 18. This CDR3 is 21 amino acids long. This chain's CDR3 is CASSLMRSLAGGRTGTGELFF. The CDR3 bases are TGTGCCAGCAGCTTAATGAGGTCGCTAGCGGGAGGACGGACCGGGACCGGGGAGCTGTTTTTT.

This clonotype was seen a few times. J is TRBJ2-7 and V is TRBV20-1; 11 bases map to TRBD2. Germline lookup yields CDR1 DFQATT and CDR2 SNEGSKA (reference sequence). Unmatched junction bases numbered 6, after V lost 7 bases and J lost 4 bases. The CDR3 consists of 13 residues. The CDR3 DNA sequence: TGCAGTGGAAGTACTAGCGGGAGATACGAGCAGTACTTC. Protein: CSGSTSGRYEQYF.

This clonotype came up a few times. This CDR3 reads CASSRYITTESNTPLHF. CDR3 sequence (DNA): TGTGCCAGCAGCCGATATATAACGACGGAATCCAACACACCCCTCCACTTT. The chain recombines TRBV4-2 with TRBJ1-6; D is undetermined. V was cut by 4 bases and J by 11 bases, with 24 bases left in between. The CDR3 loop spans 17 amino acids. From germline, CDR1 is LGHNA and CDR2 YNFKEQ.